This TCR beta chain was observed in a study of T-cell memory formation after mild COVID-19 (TCRdb year 2021). With regard to the full study: Most TCR sequence clusters were specific to one of the two donors. Longitudinal TCRalpha and TCRbeta repertoire sequencing tracked T-cell clones expanding and contracting after mild COVID-19 in two donors. Two young, previously healthy adult volunteers, one female and one male, were included in the cohort. Here is what the overall study found, with its caveats: The study included only a couple of mild cases, and larger cohorts that include severe cases with pre-infection samples were judged to be necessary. Contracting CD4+ clones turned up mainly in the CM and EM memory subsets, whereas EMRA was where CD8+ clones were enriched. From day 15 to 85, contracting clones showed balanced CD4/CD8 phenotypes, whereas a second wave of clones that expanded from day 15 to 37 leaned towards CD4+. Some responding clones were found in pre-infection memory, which suggests that pre-existing cross-reactive memory T cells took part in the SARS-CoV-2 response. SARS-CoV-2 specificity of the second-wave clones peaking on day 37 was not confirmed.

Data came from an Illumina NovaSeq 6000. cDNA libraries for TCRalpha and TCRbeta were prepared by 5'RACE using constant-segment primers, with sample barcodes and unique molecular identifiers added. RNA was extracted from every sample with Trizol reagent. Library amplification was performed in two PCR steps, and a second sample barcode and Illumina TruSeq adapters were introduced in the second step. Sequencing of libraries was performed on an Illumina NovaSeq with 2 x 150 bp paired-end reads. On the authors' methods: Demultiplexing of reads and collapsing into UMI-guided consensus sequences were performed with migec v1.2.7. Using mixcr v2.1.11, UMI consensuses were aligned to TRA and TRB V and J templates and then assembled into clonotypes. Clonotypes were classified as expanded or contracted when called significant by both edgeR and NoisET, with noise models trained on biological replicates. For edgeR calls, the thresholds were a false discovery rate-adjusted p below 0.01 and a log2 fold-change of 1. As an exploratory analysis of dynamics, max-normalized trajectories of the 1000 most abundant clonotypes were examined with PCA combined with hierarchical clustering. Separately sequenced CD4+ and CD8+ repertoires were used to assign the CD4 or CD8 phenotype of responding clones. Through fastp at Q25 and MiXCR, TCRdb rebuilt clones from the public reads, retaining in-frame beta chains. Each entry is one CDR3 protein sequence, shown with its most common DNA and genes. What appears here as the V and J calls and clone size reflects TCRdb's work, not the paper's. The sample records about 110,000 distinct CDR3 sequences, 9.5% to 15% of which are singletons. In total, the top ten clones hold about 27% of the sample.

Ficoll-Paque density gradient centrifugation was the method used to isolate PBMCs. The junction carries 4 bases between V and J, which are trimmed by 0 bases and 1 base respectively. The CDR3 measures 13 amino acids from cysteine to phenylalanine. The CDR3 DNA has 39 bases and is translated from base 1. CDR1 and CDR2 are read off the germline V gene as SGDLS and YYNGEE. Only a few counts were recorded for this clonotype. Its cognate antigen has yet to be identified. No base qualities exist here, and no much larger clone lies one base off it. The sequencing sample was made of PBMCs or a T cell subset sorted from them (not recorded which). The sequence derives from an adult woman who had mild COVID-19 (a few samples of this study predate the infection). The sample titles of this study are shuffled in the database, so cell type and time point are left out; the donor was told from shared clones. The chain was built from TRBV9 and TRBJ1-1; no D segment can be confidently identified. The nucleotides are TGTGCCAGCAGCGTAGTACGGAACACTGAAGCTTTCTTT. Its amino acids are CASSVVRNTEAFF.